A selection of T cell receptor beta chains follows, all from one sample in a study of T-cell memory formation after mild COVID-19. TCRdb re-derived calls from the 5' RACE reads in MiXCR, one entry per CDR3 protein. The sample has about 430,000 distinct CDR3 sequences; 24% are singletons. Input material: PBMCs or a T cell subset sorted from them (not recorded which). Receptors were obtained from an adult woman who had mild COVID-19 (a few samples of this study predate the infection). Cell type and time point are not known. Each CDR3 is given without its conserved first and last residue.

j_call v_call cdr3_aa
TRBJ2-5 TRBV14 ASSRNQLAGGETQY
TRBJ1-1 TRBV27 ASSPYNGNTEAF
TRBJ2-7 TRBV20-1 SVSRGKDYEQY
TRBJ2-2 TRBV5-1 ASSLGPENTGELF
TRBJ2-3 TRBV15 ATSSLGQGADTQY
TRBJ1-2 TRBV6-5 ASSYLGAAGYT
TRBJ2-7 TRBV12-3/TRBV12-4 ASTPSLAVYEQY
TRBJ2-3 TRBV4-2 ASSQEGAPTDGTQY
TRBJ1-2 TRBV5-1 ASSFGLTGLRESYT
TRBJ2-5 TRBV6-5 ASSYSGRVQETQY
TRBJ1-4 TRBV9 ASSTGPTNEKLF
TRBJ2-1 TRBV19 ASSIFLSDTQSGTYNEQF
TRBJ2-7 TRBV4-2 ASSQDGHYEQY
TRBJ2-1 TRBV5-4 ASSTGQGVDNEQF
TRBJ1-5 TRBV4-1 ASSQDPLVQPQH
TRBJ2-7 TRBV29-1 SVQPSASYEQY
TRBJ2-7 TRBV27 ASGGRPYEQY
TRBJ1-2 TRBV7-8 ASSLESSLTGLNYGYT
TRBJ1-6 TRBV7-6 ASSPTNNSPLH
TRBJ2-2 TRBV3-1 ASSQDLIDTGELF
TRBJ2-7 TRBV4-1 ASRTGTGKAYEQY
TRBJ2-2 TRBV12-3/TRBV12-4 ASSFPRGGGELF
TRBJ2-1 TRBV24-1 ATDPGTEGSREQF
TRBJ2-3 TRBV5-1 ASSPGQRVDTQY
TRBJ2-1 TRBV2 ASRKEAGGPDNEQF
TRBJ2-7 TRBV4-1 ASSQDDWAEQY
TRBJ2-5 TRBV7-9 ASTPHTRDRETQY
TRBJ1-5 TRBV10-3 AISGWRDQPQH
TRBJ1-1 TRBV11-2 ASSPQKGTEAF
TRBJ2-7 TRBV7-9 ASSFTGLAYEQY
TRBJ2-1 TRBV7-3 ASSLGVREGNEQF
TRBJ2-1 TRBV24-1 ATSDAGTSSYNEQF
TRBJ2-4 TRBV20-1 SARVSGRAFENIQY
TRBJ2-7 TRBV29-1 SVERTGMGSYEQY
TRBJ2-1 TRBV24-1 ATSDLGAGERDEQF
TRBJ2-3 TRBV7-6 ASSLNRGRPSTDTQY
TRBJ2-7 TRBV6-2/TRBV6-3 ASSITGGPYEQY
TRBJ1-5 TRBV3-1 ASSQGKGSHQPQH
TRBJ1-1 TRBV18 ASSLGLVSTEAF
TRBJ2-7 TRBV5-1 ASSGAGDRGTYEQY
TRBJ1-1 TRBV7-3 ASSASPGQGSEAF
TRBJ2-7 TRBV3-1 ASSPAGTGDDEQY
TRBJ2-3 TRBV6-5 ASSAGGRAGGTDTQY
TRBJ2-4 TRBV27 ASSDRVGNPDIQY
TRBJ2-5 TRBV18 ASSPLEGYQETQY
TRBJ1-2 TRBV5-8 ASSFGQDYGYT
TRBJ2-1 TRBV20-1 SARDAGTDHNEQF
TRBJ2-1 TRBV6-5 ASSFSGGAGEQF
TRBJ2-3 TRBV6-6 ASSYSGNRVRGTDTQY
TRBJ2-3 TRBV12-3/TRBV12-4 ASTPGGAGGADTQY